This T cell receptor beta chain appears in the sequencing data of a study of blood T cell repertoires in COVID-19. Study in general: Nucleic acid was either cDNA or gDNA, and it came from T cells, B-cell-depleted T cells, or PBMCs.

Germline V gives CDR1 SEHNR, CDR2 FQNEAQ (reference sequence). V lost 3 bases and J lost 3, with 11 bases in between. The CDR3 has 14 amino acids. It was during active infection that Seattle patients were enrolled and then longitudinally followed. Per the authors' pipeline: By means of reference gene primer amplification, nucleated cell counts were estimated. The repertoire was sequenced with immunoSEQ multiplex PCR; TCRdb's copy has only in-frame clones and lacks some. V and J calls and clone size follow that table, whereas D and trimming were derived from the DNA. The sample lists a few hundred thousand clones, over 85% occurring once.

Sequencing was done on a sample of peripheral blood. The TCR comes from a woman aged 25 to 39 with COVID-19, enrolled during active disease. The rearrangement joins TRBV7-9 to TRBJ1-1; a possible D gene is TRBD1 (6 bases). The CDR3 coding sequence is TGTGCCAGCAGCTTTTTGGACAGCGACACTGAAGCTTTCTTT. Translating it yields CASSFLDSDTEAFF.